The rows below give T cell receptor beta chains drawn from one sample of a study of blood T cell repertoires in COVID-19. The data were produced by immunoSEQ multiplex PCR, yet TCRdb's version contains in-frame clones alone and is incomplete. Among fewer than 65,000 clones, approximately 88% were seen once, and the ten largest hold about 10%. Sequenced input: peripheral blood. The receptor set was obtained from a man aged 25-45 years with COVID-19, enrolled during active disease. The CDR3 runs from the conserved cysteine through the conserved F or W. D genes are given only for firm matches. Expanded clones get a size class; other rows say once, few or many, or leave the size out.

TRBV28	TRBD2	TRBJ2-7	-	CASSPPRAGAGLYEQYF	TGTGCCAGCAGTCCACCTCGAGCGGGAGCGGGACTTTACGAGCAGTACTTC
TRBV25-1	-	TRBJ1-2	-	CASSEFRGAGNYGYTF	TGTGCCAGCAGTGAATTCAGGGGCGCGGGTAACTATGGCTACACCTTC
TRBV30	-	TRBJ2-7	-	CAWSVGAYEQYF	TGTGCCTGGAGTGTGGGGGCGTACGAGCAGTACTTC
TRBV28	-	TRBJ2-3	-	CASSFGGADTQYF	TGTGCCAGCAGTTTCGGCGGGGCAGATACGCAGTATTTT
TRBV9	TRBD1	TRBJ1-2	-	CASSPQGQGGYGYTF	TGTGCCAGCAGCCCGCAGGGACAGGGAGGTTATGGCTACACCTTC
TRBV14	TRBD1	TRBJ1-2	-	CASSFRQGGGYTF	TGTGCCAGCAGCTTCCGACAGGGAGGCGGCTACACCTTC
TRBV27	-	TRBJ2-7	-	CASSTGSSYEQYF	TGTGCCAGCAGTACAGGGTCCTCCTACGAGCAGTACTTC
TRBV6-5	-	TRBJ1-5	few	CASSYGRRAGQPQHF	TGTGCCAGCAGTTACGGCAGAAGGGCGGGTCAGCCCCAGCATTTT
TRBV4-2	-	TRBJ1-5	-	CASSQGLGQPNQPQHF	TGTGCCAGCAGCCAAGGTCTTGGGCAGCCTAATCAGCCCCAGCATTTT
TRBV4-1	TRBD2	TRBJ2-7	-	CASSQGLAITYEQYF	TGCGCCAGCAGCCAAGGACTAGCGATCACCTACGAGCAGTACTTC
TRBV4-1	-	TRBJ2-7	-	CASSPQGPSYEQYF	TGCGCCAGCAGCCCCCAGGGGCCTTCCTACGAGCAGTACTTC
TRBV12-3/TRBV12-4	TRBD2	TRBJ2-3	few	CGSGNPDTQYF	TGTGGGAGCGGGAACCCAGATACGCAGTATTTT
TRBV7-9	TRBD1	TRBJ2-2	-	CASSLNDRGAGELFF	TGTGCCAGCAGCTTAAACGACAGGGGTGCCGGGGAGCTGTTTTTT
TRBV28	-	TRBJ1-2	-	CASSLILEEGGYTF	TGTGCCAGCAGTTTAATCCTCGAGGAGGGAGGCTACACCTTC
TRBV10-3	-	TRBJ1-3	few	CAISEPGGNTIYF	TGTGCCATCAGTGAGCCAGGAGGGAACACCATATATTTT
TRBV27	TRBD2	TRBJ2-7	once	CASSGELVAGTRGEYF	TGTGCCAGCAGTGGGGAATTGGTAGCGGGAACTCGAGGAGAGTACTTC
TRBV11-3	TRBD2	TRBJ2-3	-	CASSTGLAWSTDTQYF	TGTGCCAGCAGCACGGGACTAGCTTGGAGCACAGATACGCAGTATTTT
TRBV30	-	TRBJ1-4	-	CAWSVGVATNEKLFF	TGTGCCTGGAGTGTAGGGGTCGCAACTAATGAAAAACTGTTTTTT
TRBV6-2/TRBV6-3	TRBD1	TRBJ2-3	-	CASSSTGANDRGLF	TGTGCCAGCAGTTCGACGGGGGCTAACGACAGGGGGTTATTT
TRBV29-1	-	TRBJ2-3	-	CSVEDGAGLGDTQYF	TGCAGCGTTGAAGATGGGGCAGGGCTCGGGGATACGCAGTATTTT
TRBV5-6	TRBD1	TRBJ2-7	once	CASSSDRAYEQYF	TGTGCCAGCAGTTCGGACAGGGCGTACGAGCAGTACTTC
TRBV16	-	TRBJ2-3	-	CASSQWSRGDTQYF	TGTGCCAGCAGCCAATGGTCGCGGGGAGATACGCAGTATTTT
TRBV3-1/TRBV3-2	TRBD1	TRBJ2-5	-	CASSIIDRGRYQETQYF	TGTGCCAGCAGCATAATCGACAGGGGACGGTACCAAGAGACCCAGTACTTC
TRBV5-6	TRBD1	TRBJ1-5	-	CASSSLTGADQPQHF	TGTGCCAGCAGCTCTCTTACAGGGGCGGATCAGCCCCAGCATTTT
TRBV24-1	-	TRBJ2-5	-	CATSDLTSGETQYF	TGTGCCACCAGTGATTTAACGAGTGGTGAGACCCAGTACTTC
TRBV30	TRBD2	TRBJ2-7	-	CAWSVASGTYEQYF	TGTGCCTGGAGTGTGGCTAGCGGAACCTACGAGCAGTACTTC
TRBV6-4	TRBD2	TRBJ2-3	-	CASSKTSGSTDTQYF	TGTGCCAGCAGCAAGACTAGCGGGAGCACAGATACGCAGTATTTT
TRBV15	TRBD2	TRBJ2-7	-	CATSRNPSGTTYEQYF	TGTGCCACCAGCAGAAACCCTAGCGGGACCACCTACGAGCAGTACTTC
TRBV9	TRBD1	TRBJ2-7	-	CASSVGQGAGEQYF	TGTGCCAGCAGCGTGGGACAGGGGGCTGGCGAGCAGTACTTC
TRBV4-2	TRBD2	TRBJ2-3	-	CASSQDPLAGGHTQYF	TGTGCCAGCAGCCAAGACCCGCTAGCGGGGGGGCATACGCAGTATTTT
TRBV7-2	-	TRBJ2-7	-	CASSLALGSQHEQYF	TGTGCCAGCAGCTTAGCGCTTGGTAGCCAGCACGAGCAGTACTTC
TRBV6-5	TRBD1	TRBJ2-7	-	CASSSQTGAFYEQYF	TGTGCCAGCAGTTCCCAGACAGGGGCCTTCTACGAGCAGTACTTC
TRBV11-2	TRBD2	TRBJ2-3	-	CASSLVNSGTSTDTQYF	TGTGCCAGCAGCTTAGTGAATAGCGGGACTAGCACAGATACGCAGTATTTT
TRBV15	TRBD2	TRBJ2-1	-	CATSKTSGPSYNEQFF	TGTGCCACCAGCAAGACTAGCGGGCCCTCCTACAATGAGCAGTTCTTC
TRBV27	-	TRBJ2-3	-	CASFVRGHLSEDTQYF	TGTGCCTCCTTCGTTAGGGGCCATCTCTCTGAAGATACGCAGTATTTT
TRBV19	-	TRBJ2-7	-	CASAPGLAGLYEQYF	TGTGCCAGTGCGCCCGGGCTAGCAGGTCTCTACGAGCAGTACTTC
TRBV24-1	TRBD2	TRBJ2-5	-	CATSDSGTSGRLGETQYF	TGTGCCACCAGTGATTCCGGGACTAGCGGGAGGTTGGGGGAGACCCAGTACTTC
TRBV4-1	-	TRBJ1-2	-	CASSQSQMNYGYTF	TGCGCCAGCAGCCAGTCACAGATGAACTATGGCTACACCTTC
TRBV10-2	TRBD1	TRBJ1-2	-	CASRGQGRDYGYTF	TGCGCCAGCAGAGGACAGGGGAGGGACTATGGCTACACCTTC
TRBV21-1	-	TRBJ2-1	-	CASTTPLRQSYNEQFF	TGTGCCAGCACCACTCCCCTGAGACAGTCGTACAATGAGCAGTTCTTC
TRBV2	TRBD1	TRBJ1-4	few	CASSDGTGREKLFF	TGTGCCAGCAGTGACGGGACAGGGCGTGAAAAACTGTTTTTT
TRBV6-5	-	TRBJ2-7	-	CASSYSRGLPYEQYF	TGTGCCAGCAGTTACTCTCGCGGACTACCCTACGAGCAGTACTTC
TRBV10-3	TRBD2	TRBJ2-2	-	CAISGRTSDFGELFF	TGTGCCATCAGTGGCCGGACTAGCGATTTCGGGGAGCTGTTTTTT
TRBV28	TRBD1	TRBJ1-5	-	CASNPATGGFNQPQHF	TGTGCCAGCAACCCCGCGACAGGGGGGTTCAATCAGCCCCAGCATTTT
TRBV10-3	-	TRBJ2-3	-	CAISRGTDTQYF	TGTGCCATCTCCAGGGGCACAGATACGCAGTATTTT